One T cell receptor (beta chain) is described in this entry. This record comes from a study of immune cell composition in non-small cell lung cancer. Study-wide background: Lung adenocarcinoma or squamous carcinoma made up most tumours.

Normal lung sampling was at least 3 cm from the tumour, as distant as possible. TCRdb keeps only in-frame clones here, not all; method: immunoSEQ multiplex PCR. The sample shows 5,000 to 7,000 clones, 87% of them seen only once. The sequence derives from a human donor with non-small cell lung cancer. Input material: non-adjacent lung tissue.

CDR3 coding DNA: TGTGCCATCAAGTCGGCTAGCGGAAGCACAGATACGCAGTATTTT. Its translation is CAIKSASGSTDTQYF. The chain recombines TRBV10-3 with TRBJ2-3, with 7 bases that match TRBD2. CDR1 is ENHRY and CDR2 is SYGVKD in the germline V gene. Germline trimming cut 7 bases from V and 0 bases from J; bases unmatched to any gene: 7. The CDR3 has 15 amino acids.